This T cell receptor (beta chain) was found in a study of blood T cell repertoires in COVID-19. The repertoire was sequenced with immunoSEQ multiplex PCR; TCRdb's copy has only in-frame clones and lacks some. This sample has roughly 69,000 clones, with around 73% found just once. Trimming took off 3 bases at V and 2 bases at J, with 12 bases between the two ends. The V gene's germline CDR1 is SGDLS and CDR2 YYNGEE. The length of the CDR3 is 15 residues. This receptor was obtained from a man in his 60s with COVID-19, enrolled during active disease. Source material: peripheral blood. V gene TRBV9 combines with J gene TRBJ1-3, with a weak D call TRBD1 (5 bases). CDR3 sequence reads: CASSAGRVAGNTIYF. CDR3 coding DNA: TGTGCCAGCAGCGCCGGCAGGGTCGCTGGAAACACCATATATTTT.